The clone carrying this T cell receptor (beta chain) has a single count. This sample was taken from a study of blood T cell repertoires in COVID-19. Study at large: COVID-19 samples collected from the United States, Italy and Spain covered acute and convalescent phases.

Original data processing: Amplification with reference gene primers provided the estimates of nucleated cell counts. Generated by immunoSEQ multiplex PCR, the TCRdb table keeps only in-frame clones and is missing some. V, J and clone size are taken as reported in that table, and D and trimming were inferred from the DNA itself. The sample includes around 260,000 clones, roughly four fifths of them seen just once. From germline, CDR1 is SGHRS and CDR2 YFSETQ. Trimming cost V 4 bases and J 9 bases, with 17 bases left between them. The CDR3 contains 14 residues. Sequencing was carried out using peripheral blood. The V gene is TRBV5-1, the J gene TRBJ2-1; D possibly corresponds to TRBD1 (8 bases). This TCR derives from a woman aged 45-65 years who had recovered from COVID-19. The CDR3 bases are TGCGCCAGCAGCCCTAGCGGACAGGGCGGTGAGCAGTTCTTC. Its protein is CASSPSGQGGEQFF.